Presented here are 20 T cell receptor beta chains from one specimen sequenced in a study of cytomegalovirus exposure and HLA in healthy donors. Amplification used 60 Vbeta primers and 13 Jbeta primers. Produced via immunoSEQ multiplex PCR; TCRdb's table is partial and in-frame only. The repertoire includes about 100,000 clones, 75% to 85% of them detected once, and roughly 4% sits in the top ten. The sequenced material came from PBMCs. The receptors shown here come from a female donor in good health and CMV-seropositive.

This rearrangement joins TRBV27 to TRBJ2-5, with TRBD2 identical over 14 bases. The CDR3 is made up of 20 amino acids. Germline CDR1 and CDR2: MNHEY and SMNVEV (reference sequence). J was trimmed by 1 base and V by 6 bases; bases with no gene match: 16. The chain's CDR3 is CASSPAPWTSGRSFQETQYF. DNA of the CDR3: TGTGCCAGCAGCCCGGCACCATGGACTAGCGGGAGGTCCTTCCAAGAGACCCAGTACTTC.

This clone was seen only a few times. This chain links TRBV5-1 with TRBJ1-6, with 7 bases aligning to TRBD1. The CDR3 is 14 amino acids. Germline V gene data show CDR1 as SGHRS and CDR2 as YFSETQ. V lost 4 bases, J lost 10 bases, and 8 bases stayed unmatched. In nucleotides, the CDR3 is TGCGCCAGCAGCCGAGGGGGCATGGGATCACCCCTCCACTTT. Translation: CASSRGGMGSPLHF.

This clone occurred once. The CDR3 loop reads CASSQTGIVENTEAFF. For the CDR3, the DNA is TGTGCCAGCAGCCAAACAGGGATTGTCGAGAACACTGAAGCTTTCTTT. The chain links TRBV7-9 to TRBJ1-1, with D possibly being TRBD1 (6 bases). V shed 5 bases and J shed 1 base, with 17 bases lying between them. The CDR3 covers 16 residues. Germline V CDR1 and CDR2: SEHNR, FQNEAQ (reference sequence).

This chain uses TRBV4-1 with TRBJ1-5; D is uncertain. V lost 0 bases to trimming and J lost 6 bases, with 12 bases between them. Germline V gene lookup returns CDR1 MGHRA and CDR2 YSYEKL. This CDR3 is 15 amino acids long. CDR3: CASSQDSGEAQPQHF. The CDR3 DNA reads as TGCGCCAGCAGCCAAGATAGCGGGGAGGCTCAGCCCCAGCATTTT.

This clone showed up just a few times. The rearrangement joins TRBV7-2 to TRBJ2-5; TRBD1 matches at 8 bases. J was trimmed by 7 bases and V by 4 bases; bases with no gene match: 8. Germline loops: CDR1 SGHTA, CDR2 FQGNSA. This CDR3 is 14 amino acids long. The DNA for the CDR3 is TGTGCCAGCAGCTCTCGGACAGGGCCGGGGACCCAGTACTTC. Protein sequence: CASSSRTGPGTQYF.

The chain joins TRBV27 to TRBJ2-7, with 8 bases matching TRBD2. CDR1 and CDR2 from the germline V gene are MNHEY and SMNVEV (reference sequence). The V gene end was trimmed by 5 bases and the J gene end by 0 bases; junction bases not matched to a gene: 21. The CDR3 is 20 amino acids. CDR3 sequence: CASSQRGGGGRPHLSYEQYF. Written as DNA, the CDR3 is TGTGCCAGCAGTCAACGAGGTGGAGGCGGGAGGCCACACCTCTCCTACGAGCAGTACTTC.

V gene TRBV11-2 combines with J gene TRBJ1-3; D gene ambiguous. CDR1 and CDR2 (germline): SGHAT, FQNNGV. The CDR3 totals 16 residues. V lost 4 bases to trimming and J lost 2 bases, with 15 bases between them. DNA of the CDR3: TGTGCCAGCAGCTACACCCTTGGAGGGCCTGGAAACACCATATATTTT. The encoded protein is CASSYTLGGPGNTIYF.

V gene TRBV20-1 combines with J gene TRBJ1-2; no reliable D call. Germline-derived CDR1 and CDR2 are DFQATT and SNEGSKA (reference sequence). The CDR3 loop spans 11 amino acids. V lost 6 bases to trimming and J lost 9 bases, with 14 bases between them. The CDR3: CSAGSAGSYTF. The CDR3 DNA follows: TGCAGTGCCGGATCGGCGGGCAGCTACACCTTC.

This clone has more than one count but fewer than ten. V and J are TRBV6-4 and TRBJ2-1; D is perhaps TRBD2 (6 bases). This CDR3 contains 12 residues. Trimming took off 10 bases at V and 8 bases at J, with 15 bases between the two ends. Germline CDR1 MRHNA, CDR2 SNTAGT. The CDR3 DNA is TGTGCCATCAATAACGGGGGAGATGAGCAGTTCTTC. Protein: CAINNGGDEQFF.

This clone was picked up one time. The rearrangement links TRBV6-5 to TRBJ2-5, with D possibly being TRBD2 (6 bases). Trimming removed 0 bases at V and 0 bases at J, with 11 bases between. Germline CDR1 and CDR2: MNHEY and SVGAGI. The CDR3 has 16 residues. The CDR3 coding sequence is TGTGCCAGCAGTTACTCGGAGCTAGCGTACCAAGAGACCCAGTACTTC. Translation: CASSYSELAYQETQYF.

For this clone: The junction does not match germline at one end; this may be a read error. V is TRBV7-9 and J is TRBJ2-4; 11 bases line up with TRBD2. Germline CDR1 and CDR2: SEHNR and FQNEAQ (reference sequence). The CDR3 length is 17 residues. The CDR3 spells CSSSLASGGLAKNIQYF. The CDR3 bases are TGTTCCAGCAGCTTAGCTAGCGGGGGGCTAGCCAAAAACATTCAGTACTTC. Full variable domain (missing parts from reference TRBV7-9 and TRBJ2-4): DTGVSQNPRHKITKRGQNVTFRCDPISEHNRLYWYRQTLGQGPEFLTYFQNEAQLEKSRLLSDRFSAERPKGSFSTLEIQRTEQGDSAMYLCSSSLASGGLAKNIQYFGAGTRLSVL.

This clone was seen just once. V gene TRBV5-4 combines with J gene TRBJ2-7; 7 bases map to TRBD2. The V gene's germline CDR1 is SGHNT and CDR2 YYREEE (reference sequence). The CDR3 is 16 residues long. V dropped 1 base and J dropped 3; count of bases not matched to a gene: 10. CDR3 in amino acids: CASSLWGGEAGYEQYF. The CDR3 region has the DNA TGTGCCAGCAGCTTGTGGGGGGGGGAGGCCGGCTACGAGCAGTACTTC. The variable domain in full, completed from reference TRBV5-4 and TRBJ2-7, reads ETGVTQSPTHLIKTRGQQVTLRCSSQSGHNTVSWYQQALGQGPQFIFQYYREEENGRGNFPPRFSGLQFPNYSSELNVNALELDDSALYLCASSLWGGEAGYEQYFGPGTRLTVT.

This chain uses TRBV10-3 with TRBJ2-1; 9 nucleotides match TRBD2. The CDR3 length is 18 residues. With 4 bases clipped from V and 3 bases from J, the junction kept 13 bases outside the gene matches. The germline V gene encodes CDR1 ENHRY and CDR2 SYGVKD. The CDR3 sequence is CAISGGGLAGTGYNEQFF. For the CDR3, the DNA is TGTGCCATCAGTGGGGGCGGGCTAGCGGGGACCGGCTACAATGAGCAGTTCTTC.

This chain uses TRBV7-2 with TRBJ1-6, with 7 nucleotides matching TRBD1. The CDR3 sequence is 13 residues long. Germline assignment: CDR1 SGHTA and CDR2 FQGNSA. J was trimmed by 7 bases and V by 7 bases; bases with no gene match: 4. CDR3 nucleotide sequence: TGTGCCAGCATGGGACAGCGGAATTCACCCCTCCACTTT. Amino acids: CASMGQRNSPLHF.

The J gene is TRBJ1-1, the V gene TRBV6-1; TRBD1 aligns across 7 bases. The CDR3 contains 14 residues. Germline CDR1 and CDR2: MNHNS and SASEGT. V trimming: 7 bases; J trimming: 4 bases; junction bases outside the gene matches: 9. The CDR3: CASTYRGGGTEAFF. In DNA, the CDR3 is TGTGCCAGCACTTACAGGGGAGGAGGCACTGAAGCTTTCTTT.

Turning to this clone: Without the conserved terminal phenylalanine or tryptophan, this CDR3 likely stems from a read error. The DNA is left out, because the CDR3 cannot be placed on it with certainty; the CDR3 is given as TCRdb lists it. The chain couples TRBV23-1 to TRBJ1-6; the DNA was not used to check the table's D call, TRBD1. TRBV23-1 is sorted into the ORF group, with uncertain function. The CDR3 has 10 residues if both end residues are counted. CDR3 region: CASSHTAVGP.

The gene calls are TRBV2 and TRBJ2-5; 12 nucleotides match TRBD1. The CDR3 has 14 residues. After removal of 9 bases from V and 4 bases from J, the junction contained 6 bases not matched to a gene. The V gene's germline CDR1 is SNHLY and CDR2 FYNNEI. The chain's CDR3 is CASGRDRGRETQYF. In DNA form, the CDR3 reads TGTGCCAGTGGCCGGGACAGGGGGCGAGAGACCCAGTACTTC.

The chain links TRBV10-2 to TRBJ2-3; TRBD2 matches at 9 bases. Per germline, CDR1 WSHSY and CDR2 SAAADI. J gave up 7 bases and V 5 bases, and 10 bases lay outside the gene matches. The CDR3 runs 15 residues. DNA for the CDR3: TGCGCCAGCAGTCAAGGCGGGGGGGCCGCCAATACGCAGTATTTT. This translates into CASSQGGGAANTQYF.

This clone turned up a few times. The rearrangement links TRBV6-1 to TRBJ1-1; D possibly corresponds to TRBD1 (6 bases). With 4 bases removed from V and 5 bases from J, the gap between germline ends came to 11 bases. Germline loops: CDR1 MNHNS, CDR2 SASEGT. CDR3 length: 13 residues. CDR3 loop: CASSGQGRTEAFF. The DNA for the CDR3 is TGTGCCAGCAGTGGTCAGGGGCGGACTGAAGCTTTCTTT.

CDR3 sequence (DNA): TGCAGCGTTGCGACAGACTATGGCTACACCTTC. It is translated as CSVATDYGYTF. The chain links TRBV29-1 to TRBJ1-2, with D perhaps TRBD1 (5 bases). The CDR3 loop spans 11 amino acids. V was cut by 4 bases and J by 3 bases, with 6 bases left in between. From germline, CDR1 is SQVTM and CDR2 ANQGSEA.